This is a list of T cell receptor beta chains from one sample in a study of blood T cell repertoires in COVID-19. TCRdb keeps only in-frame clones here, not all; method: immunoSEQ multiplex PCR. This table holds fewer than 200,000 clones, about four fifths found once. Sequenced: peripheral blood. These receptors came from an elderly woman with acute or convalescent COVID-19. The CDR3 runs from the conserved cysteine through the conserved F or W. D genes are given only for firm matches. The listing skips clone size in some rows; elsewhere it reads once, few, many or a size class.

TRBV19,-,TRBD1,TRBJ1-5,TGTGCCAGTAACACGATGCACAGGGGTAGCAATCAGCCCCAGCATTTT,CASNTMHRGSNQPQHF
TRBV6-1,-,-,TRBJ1-5,TGTGCCAGCAGTGAGTACCCCGGGGATCAGCCCCAGCATTTT,CASSEYPGDQPQHF
TRBV7-9,-,TRBD1,TRBJ1-4,TGTGCCAGCAGCGGAACCCGGGACAGTACTGAAAAACTGTTTTTT,CASSGTRDSTEKLFF
TRBV7-9,-,-,TRBJ2-3,TGTGCCAGCAGCACTACCGCGTCGTTTGGAACAGATACGCAGTATTTT,CASSTTASFGTDTQYF
TRBV7-9,-,-,TRBJ1-4,TGTGCCAGCAGCTTAAAAGGGCGGGCCGGAGGTCGGGAAAAACTGTTTTTT,CASSLKGRAGGREKLFF
TRBV7-2,-,TRBD2,TRBJ2-3,TGTGCCAGCAGCTCGGGAGGAAGGAGCACAGATACGCAGTATTTT,CASSSGGRSTDTQYF
TRBV7-2,few,TRBD1,TRBJ1-5,TGTGCCAGCAGCTTAGACAGGGGATTAAATCAGCCCCAGCATTTT,CASSLDRGLNQPQHF
TRBV5-6,-,TRBD1,TRBJ1-6,TGTGCCAGCAGCTTGGCCGGGACAGGGAATTCACCCCTCCACTTT,CASSLAGTGNSPLHF
TRBV2,-,-,TRBJ1-5,TGTGCCAGCAGTGAAGACAGCGGATACCCCGGGCCCCAGCATTTT,CASSEDSGYPGPQHF
TRBV5-1,-,-,TRBJ1-2,TGCGCCAGCAGCATTACGACTGGGGGCCCCTATGGCTACACCTTC,CASSITTGGPYGYTF
TRBV7-2,-,-,TRBJ2-2,TGTGCCAGCAGCTTATTGGGCAGAAACACCGGGGAGCTGTTTTTT,CASSLLGRNTGELFF
TRBV11-2,few,TRBD1,TRBJ1-2,TGTGCCAGCAGCTTAGGATCAGGGGGCTATGGCTACACCTTC,CASSLGSGGYGYTF
TRBV5-1,few,-,TRBJ1-1,TGCGCCAGCAGCCTCGTTCCTTGGGCCCCGAACACTGAAGCTTTCTTT,CASSLVPWAPNTEAFF
TRBV6-6,many,-,TRBJ1-4,TGTGCCACCATCGCTGGGGGGTCTCAGAATGAAAAACTGTTTTTT,CATIAGGSQNEKLFF
TRBV7-3,-,-,TRBJ2-5,TGTGCCAGCAGCCGGAACCGGGACTCGCGGCAAGAGACCCAGTACTTC,CASSRNRDSRQETQYF
TRBV9,-,TRBD2,TRBJ2-3,TGTGCCAGCAGCGTGTCCTTTACTAGCGGAATTCTTACAGGCGCTAGCACAGATACGCAGTATTTT,CASSVSFTSGILTGASTDTQYF
TRBV19,-,-,TRBJ2-4,TGTGCCAGTAGTACTACCGGGGGAATCATTCAGTACTTC,CASSTTGGIIQYF
TRBV9,-,TRBD2,TRBJ2-7,TGTGCCAGCAGCGTAGCAAACTCCGGGACTAGCGGGAGGAAAAACGAGCAGTACTTC,CASSVANSGTSGRKNEQYF
TRBV4-1,once,TRBD1,TRBJ1-6,TGCGCCAGCAGCCTCGGAATGACAGGGGATTCACCCCTCCACTTT,CASSLGMTGDSPLHF
TRBV30,-,-,TRBJ1-6,TGTGCCTGGAGTGGGATACTTGGGGGCAGTCCGAGCTCCTATAATTCACCCCTCCACTTT,CAWSGILGGSPSSYNSPLHF
TRBV3-1/TRBV3-2,-,TRBD1,TRBJ2-3,TGTGCCAGCAGCCCGTTGACAGGGGGCACAGATACGCAGTATTTT,CASSPLTGGTDTQYF
TRBV7-9,-,TRBD1,TRBJ1-1,TGTGCCAGCAGCCCAGCGACAGGGGAGAACACTGAAGCTTTCTTT,CASSPATGENTEAFF
TRBV4-3,-,-,TRBJ1-1,TGCGCCAGCAGCCAAGGTGCTCCCCCTCAGGGTTGGAACACTGAAGCTTTCTTT,CASSQGAPPQGWNTEAFF
TRBV3-1/TRBV3-2,-,-,TRBJ1-2,TGTGCCAGCAGCTCCCACCAGGGATATGGCTACACCTTC,CASSSHQGYGYTF
TRBV6-2/TRBV6-3,few,TRBD1,TRBJ1-1,TGTGCCAGCAGTTACTTATCGGGACAGGAAGCTTTCTTT,CASSYLSGQEAFF
TRBV4-2,-,-,TRBJ1-4,TGTGCCAGCAGCCAGGAAGGGGAGGGGCGGTGGGAAAAACTGTTTTTT,CASSQEGEGRWEKLFF
TRBV6-6,-,TRBD1,TRBJ2-1,TGTGCCAGCAGCAAAGCGGGACAGGGGGTGTGGAATGAGCAGTTCTTC,CASSKAGQGVWNEQFF
TRBV12-3/TRBV12-4,-,-,TRBJ1-2,TGTGCCAGCAGTTCCCAGGGGTCCGGCTACACCTTC,CASSSQGSGYTF
TRBV5-1,few,TRBD1,TRBJ2-1,TGCGCCAGCAACCGACAGGGTTTGGTCAACAATGAGCAGTTCTTC,CASNRQGLVNNEQFF
TRBV15,-,-,TRBJ1-2,TGTGCCATTTGGACAGTCCATGGCTACACCTTC,CAIWTVHGYTF
TRBV7-2,few,TRBD2,TRBJ2-1,TGTGCCAGCAGCTTAGTTGGTCTAGCGGGGGTAAATGAGCAGTTCTTC,CASSLVGLAGVNEQFF
TRBV12-5,-,TRBD1,TRBJ1-5,TGTGCTAGTGGACTGGGACAGGCCGGAAATCAGCCCCAGCATTTT,CASGLGQAGNQPQHF
TRBV29-1,-,-,TRBJ1-3,TGCAGCGTTACAGGGTCGAACTCTGGAAACACCATATATTTT,CSVTGSNSGNTIYF
TRBV5-1,-,-,TRBJ1-4,TGCGCCAGCAGCTACACCGATCGGGGGGCTGGTGAAAAACTGTTTTTT,CASSYTDRGAGEKLFF
TRBV7-6,-,TRBD1,TRBJ2-1,TGTGCCAGCAGCTCCCGGACAGGGGGCACCTACAATGAGCAGTTCTTC,CASSSRTGGTYNEQFF